The next 17 T cell receptor beta chains were all read from a single sample in a study of CD8 T cells in ankylosing spondylitis. TCRdb re-derived calls from the 5' RACE reads in MiXCR, one entry per CDR3 protein. The profile covers about 64,000 distinct CDR3 sequences, with roughly 6.1% appearing a single time and approximately 5% taken by the ten largest. The material sequenced was synovial fluid, either unsorted or a sorted T cell fraction (not recorded which). The origin of the receptors is a male donor with ankylosing spondylitis.

This clonotype was counted ten times or more. This sequence joins TRBV7-2 and TRBJ2-3, with TRBD2 identical over 9 bases. Per germline, CDR1 SGHTA and CDR2 FQGNSA. The V and J ends lost 5 bases and 11 bases, in that order; junction bases with no gene match: 8. This CDR3 is 13 amino acids long. The CDR3 loop is CASSPGGRDGQYF. The CDR3 DNA follows: TGTGCCAGCAGCCCTGGCGGGAGGGACGGGCAGTATTTT.

The sample holds many counts of this clonotype. This sequence joins TRBV29-1 and TRBJ1-1; possible D gene TRBD1, 6 bases. Germline V gene lookup returns CDR1 SQVTM and CDR2 ANQGSEA. V was cut by 0 bases and J by 0 bases, with 23 bases left in between. This CDR3 is built from 19 residues. The CDR3 coding sequence is TGCAGCGTTGAAGATCGGTTGGGACACCAAAGCCTGATGAACACTGAAGCTTTCTTT. It translates to CSVEDRLGHQSLMNTEAFF. The complete variable domain, with remaining parts taken from reference TRBV29-1 and TRBJ1-1, reads SAVISQKPSRDICQRGTSLTIQCQVDSQVTMMFWYRQQPGQSLTLIATANQGSEATYESGFVIDKFPISRPNLTFSTLTVSNMSPEDSSIYLCSVEDRLGHQSLMNTEAFFGQGTRLTVV.

This clonotype appeared many times. This chain uses TRBV6-1 with TRBJ1-5; weak D call: TRBD1 (6 bases). V was pared by 5 bases and J by 5 bases, with 13 bases between. CDR3 length: 14 amino acids. Germline lookup yields CDR1 MNHNS and CDR2 SASEGT. CDR3 sequence (DNA): TGTGCCAGCAGTATCCGGGGGCCCGATCAGCCCCAGCATTTT. Translation: CASSIRGPDQPQHF.

This clonotype showed up many times. The rearrangement joins TRBV24-1 to TRBJ2-3; D is possibly TRBD2 (7 bases). The CDR3 sequence is 16 residues long. With 3 bases removed from V and 5 bases from J, the gap between germline ends came to 17 bases. The germline gives CDR1 KGHDR, CDR2 SFDVKD. The CDR3 sequence: CATSDISGTTGDTQYF. CDR3 sequence (DNA): TGTGCCACCAGTGATATAAGCGGGACAACTGGAGATACGCAGTATTTT.

The rearrangement links TRBV7-3 to TRBJ2-7; no firm D call. CDR1 is SGHTA and CDR2 is FQGTGA in the germline V gene. This CDR3 has 13 amino acids. The V end was cut by 2 bases, the J end by 3 bases, with 8 bases between. CDR3 residues: CASSLFADYEQYF. CDR3 DNA sequence: TGTGCCAGCAGCTTATTCGCCGACTACGAGCAGTACTTC.

This clonotype occurred a few times. The J gene is TRBJ2-3, the V gene TRBV21-1; the DNA was not used to check the table's D call, TRBD2. TRBV21-1 is labeled a pseudogene. This CDR3 spans 18 amino acids. CDR3 sequence (DNA): TGTGCCAGCAGCACTTTCGAGGCGGTAGCGGCTAGCACAGATACGCAGTATTTT. Translating it yields CASSTFEAVAASTDTQYF.

This clonotype was counted at least ten times. The rearrangement uses TRBV19 and TRBJ2-2; D unclear. Looked up from germline, CDR1 is LNHDA and CDR2 is SQIVND (reference sequence). The CDR3 loop spans 17 amino acids. Trimming left V 4 bases short and J 2 bases short, with 17 bases between. The DNA for the CDR3 is TGTGCCAGTAGTAGCCCCCGGATCCCCCTTAACACCGGGGAGCTGTTTTTT. Its translation: CASSSPRIPLNTGELFF.

This clonotype was detected many times. J is TRBJ2-6 and V is TRBV5-1; D is undetermined. The length of the CDR3 is 16 residues. V dropped 0 bases and J dropped 0 bases, with 7 bases sitting between them. Looked up from germline, CDR1 is SGHRS and CDR2 is YFSETQ. This CDR3 is CASSLAGTSGANVLTF. For the CDR3, the DNA is TGCGCCAGCAGCTTGGCCGGCACCTCTGGGGCCAACGTCCTGACTTTC.

This clonotype was observed many times. CDR3 protein: CASPRTYEQYF. The CDR3 bases are TGCGCCAGCCCTAGGACCTACGAGCAGTACTTC. The V and J genes are TRBV5-1 and TRBJ2-7; D not certain. This CDR3 spans 11 amino acids. Germline V CDR1 and CDR2: SGHRS, YFSETQ. V gave up 7 bases and J gave up 2 bases, with 7 bases separating them.

Concerning this clonotype: A much larger clone lies a single base off, so this may be a read error. The chain recombines TRBV28 with TRBJ1-1; TRBD1 is a possible D gene (5 bases). Per the germline V gene, CDR1 is MDHEN and CDR2 is SYDVKM. V was pared by 7 bases and J by 1 base, with 19 bases between. The CDR3 is 16 amino acids. CDR3 sequence: CASIMRLDRENTEAFF. CDR3 in DNA: TGTGCCAGCATTATGAGGCTTGACAGAGAGAACACTGAAGCTTTCTTT.

This clonotype has just a few counts. The chain uses TRBV28 and TRBJ2-3; 9 nucleotides align to TRBD2. Unmatched junction bases numbered 3, after V lost 1 base and J lost 1 base. The CDR3 totals 16 residues. Germline V gene lookup returns CDR1 MDHEN and CDR2 SYDVKM. CDR3 protein: CASSLSAGGRTDTQYF. The CDR3 DNA follows: TGTGCCAGCAGTTTATCGGCGGGAGGGCGCACAGATACGCAGTATTTT.

This clonotype was found many times. The chain uses TRBV7-8 and TRBJ2-2; TRBD2 aligns across 14 bases. Germline values: CDR1 SGHVS, CDR2 FQNEAQ. CDR3 length: 16 amino acids. J lost 6 bases, V lost 5 bases, and 5 bases had no gene match. Written as DNA, the CDR3 is TGTGCCAGCAGCGCGACGGGACTAGCGGGAGCCGGGGAGCTGTTTTTT. Translated, it gives CASSATGLAGAGELFF.

This clonotype was seen repeatedly, ten times or more. The rearrangement joins TRBV20-1 to TRBJ1-1; the match to TRBD1 covers 8 bases. The CDR3 contains 15 residues. In germline, CDR1 is DFQATT, CDR2 SNEGSKA (reference sequence). V lost 6 bases to trimming and J lost 0 bases; unmatched junction nucleotides: 9. The CDR3 bases are TGCAGTGCGATAGGGACAGGTACCATGAACACTGAAGCTTTCTTT. It codes for CSAIGTGTMNTEAFF.

The chain combines TRBV2 with TRBJ1-6; TRBD1 agrees at 7 bases. V gave up 2 bases and J gave up 7 bases; unmatched junction bases: 2. Germline-derived CDR1 and CDR2 are SNHLY and FYNNEI. The CDR3 sequence is 14 residues long. The CDR3 DNA reads TGTGCCAGCAGTGAACAGGGGGAGAATTCACCCCTCCACTTT. It is translated as CASSEQGENSPLHF.

This clonotype was seen at least ten times. The chain joins TRBV5-1 to TRBJ2-3; no firm D call. Germline CDR1 reads SGHRS; CDR2 reads YFSETQ. This CDR3 is 14 amino acids long. V was cut by 5 bases and J by 0 bases, with 10 bases left in between. CDR3 residues: CASRAALSTDTQYF. The CDR3 coding sequence is TGCGCCAGCAGGGCCGCATTGAGCACAGATACGCAGTATTTT.

The sample holds a few counts of this clonotype. The rearrangement links TRBV11-3 to TRBJ2-7, with D hard to call. The V gene's germline CDR1 is SGHNT and CDR2 YENEEA. The CDR3 loop spans 14 amino acids. V shed 5 bases and J shed 5 bases, with 16 bases lying between them. The CDR3 region has the DNA TGTGCCAGCAGCCCCAGGAGTTTCGACAACGAGCAGTACTTC. Protein sequence: CASSPRSFDNEQYF. The full variable domain, its missing parts supplied by reference TRBV11-3 and TRBJ2-7, is EAGVVQSPRYKIIEKKQPVAFWCNPISGHNTLYWYLQNLGQGPELLIRYENEEAVDDSQLPKDRFSAERLKGVDSTLKIQPAELGDSAVYLCASSPRSFDNEQYFGPGTRLTVT.

The chain combines TRBV2 with TRBJ1-5; 10 bases line up with TRBD1. Trimming at V came to 8 bases and at J to 0 bases, leaving 10 bases not matched to a gene. Germline CDR1 is SNHLY and CDR2 is FYNNEI. The CDR3 covers 17 residues. Written as DNA, the CDR3 is TGTGCCAGCGAAGCCGGACAGGGGGATTATAGCAATCAGCCCCAGCATTTT. It specifies CASEAGQGDYSNQPQHF.